What follows are 18 T cell receptor beta chains derived from one specimen sequenced in a study of monozygotic twins with inflammatory bowel disease. Reprocessing the 5' RACE reads, TCRdb reports a single entry for every CDR3 protein and omits DNA. In all, the sample yields 350,000 to 550,000 distinct CDR3 sequences. Sequenced sample: blood. All receptors derive from a human donor with ulcerative colitis or Crohn's disease, or a healthy co-twin of an affected twin (not recorded which).

The V gene is TRBV6-6, the J gene TRBJ1-2; TCRdb calls TRBD1, which cannot be checked without DNA. The CDR3 has 14 amino acids. Germline values: CDR1 MNHNY, CDR2 SVGAGI (reference sequence). The CDR3 spells CASSYSIPGYGYTF.

This sequence joins TRBV5-1 and TRBJ2-1; TCRdb designates TRBD2, a call that cannot be tested without DNA. CDR1 and CDR2 (germline): SGHRS, YFSETQ. The CDR3 runs to 14 residues. Here the CDR3 reads CASKFTSVYNEQFF.

The rearrangement joins TRBV24-1 to TRBJ1-2; absent DNA, TCRdb's TRBD1 call cannot be checked. The CDR3 is 14 amino acids. Germline loops: CDR1 KGHDR, CDR2 SFDVKD. The CDR3 sequence is CATSDYRGSWGYTF.

V is TRBV4-1 and J is TRBJ1-5; TCRdb's D call of TRBD1 is untestable without DNA. Germline values: CDR1 MGHRA, CDR2 YSYEKL. The CDR3 has 13 residues. CDR3 protein: CASSREGNQPQHF.

The J gene is TRBJ2-5, the V gene TRBV5-1. Germline V gene data show CDR1 as SGHRS and CDR2 as YFSETQ. CDR3 size: 16 residues. The CDR3 here is CASSLDVEPYQETQYF.

The gene calls are TRBV28 and TRBJ1-2; the TCRdb D gene call, TRBD1, has no DNA to confirm it. CDR1 and CDR2 (germline): MDHEN, SYDVKM. This CDR3 region has 16 residues. The CDR3 loop reads CASSLFTPGQGDGYTF.

The CDR3 here is CSARGAYSNQPQHF. V is TRBV20-1 and J is TRBJ1-5; TCRdb's assignment of TRBD1 cannot be checked, as there is no DNA. In germline, CDR1 is DFQATT, CDR2 SNEGSKA (reference sequence). The CDR3 has 14 amino acids.

The chain uses TRBV2 and TRBJ2-3; the TRBD2 assignment by TCRdb is unverifiable without DNA. CDR3 length: 18 amino acids. The germline gives CDR1 SNHLY, CDR2 FYNNEI. Here the CDR3 reads CASSELLGTSGRTDTQYF. The variable domain in full, completed from reference TRBV2 and TRBJ2-3, reads EPEVTQTPSHQVTQMGQEVILRCVPISNHLYFYWYRQILGQKVEFLVSFYNNEISEKSEIFDDQFSVERPDGSNFTLKIRSTKLEDSAMYFCASSELLGTSGRTDTQYFGPGTRLTVL.

V and J are TRBV5-1 and TRBJ2-2; TCRdb picks TRBD1, but there is no DNA to check that call. The germline CDR1 and CDR2 sequences are SGHRS and YFSETQ. CDR3 length: 16 amino acids. CDR3 loop: CASSVTGTAGTGELFF.

V usage is TRBV10-3 and J usage is TRBJ1-2; TCRdb calls TRBD1, which cannot be checked without DNA. In germline, CDR1 is ENHRY, CDR2 SYGVKD. The CDR3 length is 13 residues. This CDR3 is CAISGYRDYGYTF.

V usage is TRBV19 and J usage is TRBJ1-5; TCRdb's D call, TRBD1, is unchecked because there is no DNA. CDR3 length equals 13 residues. CDR1 LNHDA and CDR2 SQIVND come from the germline V gene (reference sequence). The CDR3 here is CASSTGGGQPQHF.

The chain couples TRBV29-1 to TRBJ2-1; TCRdb returns TRBD2, unconfirmable since there is no DNA. Germline CDR1 reads SQVTM; CDR2 reads ANQGSEA. CDR3 length: 12 amino acids. This CDR3 reads CSVEGTWNEQFF.

The rearrangement joins TRBV7-9 to TRBJ1-1; the TRBD1 assignment by TCRdb is unverifiable without DNA. CDR3 length equals 15 residues. Germline CDR1 is SEHNR and CDR2 is FQNEAQ (reference sequence). CDR3 in amino acids: CASSSRTGEDTEAFF.

This rearrangement joins TRBV19 to TRBJ1-1. The CDR3 covers 13 residues. Germline CDR1 is LNHDA and CDR2 is SQIVND (reference sequence). The CDR3 here is CASSIVGDTEAFF.

V is TRBV24-1 and J is TRBJ2-5; as DNA is missing, the TRBD1 call by TCRdb cannot be tested. CDR3 length: 15 residues. Germline loops: CDR1 KGHDR, CDR2 SFDVKD. The CDR3 here is CATSARDRRVETQYF.

The gene calls are TRBV3-1 and TRBJ2-2; no DNA is available, so the TRBD1 call from TCRdb remains unchecked. CDR1 LGHDT and CDR2 YNNKEL come from the germline V gene (reference sequence). This CDR3 is 15 amino acids long. The CDR3 spells CASSQEGQHTGELFF. The variable domain in full, with the rest retrieved from reference TRBV3-1 and TRBJ2-2, is DTAVSQTPKYLVTQMGNDKSIKCEQNLGHDTMYWYKQDSKKFLKIMFSYNNKELIINETVPNRFSPKSPDKAHLNLHINSLELGDSAVYFCASSQEGQHTGELFFGEGSRLTVL.

The chain uses TRBV19 and TRBJ2-2; TCRdb's D call, TRBD1, is unchecked because there is no DNA. The germline gives CDR1 LNHDA, CDR2 SQIVND (reference sequence). This CDR3 is 14 amino acids long. The CDR3 loop reads CASRGGGFGGELFF.

The V call is TRBV20-1, the J call TRBJ2-2; TCRdb picks TRBD1, but there is no DNA to check that call. Germline V gene sequence: CDR1 DFQATT, CDR2 SNEGSKA (reference sequence). This CDR3 spans 14 amino acids. The CDR3 here is CSASGSLNTGELFF.